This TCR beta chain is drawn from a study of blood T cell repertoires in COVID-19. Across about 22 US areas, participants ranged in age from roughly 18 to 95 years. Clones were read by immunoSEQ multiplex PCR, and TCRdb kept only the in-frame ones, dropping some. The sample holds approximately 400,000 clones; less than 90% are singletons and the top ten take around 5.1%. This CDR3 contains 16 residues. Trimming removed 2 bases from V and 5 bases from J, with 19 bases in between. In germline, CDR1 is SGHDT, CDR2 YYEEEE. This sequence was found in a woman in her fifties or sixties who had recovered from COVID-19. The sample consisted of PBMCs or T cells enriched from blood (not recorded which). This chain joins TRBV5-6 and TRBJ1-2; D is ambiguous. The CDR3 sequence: CASSLGVEGRWYGYTF. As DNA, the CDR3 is TGTGCCAGCAGCTTAGGTGTTGAGGGTAGATGGTATGGCTACACCTTC.